These 18 T cell receptor beta chains were all obtained from the same sample, sequenced in a study of blood T cells in healthy people across ages. A second about 7 to 11 cycle PCR used barcoded and J-beta primers. MiXCR, run by TCRdb on the 5' RACE reads, gives a single entry per CDR3 protein. The sample consists of about 640,000 distinct CDR3 sequences, approximately 50% of them appearing once. The sample taken for sequencing was blood. These receptors originate from a man between 60 and 75 years old in good health.

V is TRBV20-1 and J is TRBJ2-4; D remains unclear. The V gene lost 2 bases and the J gene lost 0 bases, with 5 bases spanning the gap. There are 13 residues in the CDR3. Germline values: CDR1 DFQATT, CDR2 SNEGSKA (reference sequence). The CDR3 region is CSARRAAKNIQYF. The CDR3 DNA sequence: TGCAGTGCTAGAAGAGCAGCCAAAAACATTCAGTACTTC.

This clonotype was detected once. The chain has TRBV4-2 and TRBJ2-7; D may be TRBD2 (5 bases). The germline V gene has CDR1 LGHNA and CDR2 YNFKEQ. This CDR3 region has 14 residues. V was cut by 0 bases and J by 3 bases, with 9 bases left in between. As DNA, the CDR3 is TGTGCCAGCAGCCAAGACTCGGGGAACTACGAGCAGTACTTC. The encoded protein is CASSQDSGNYEQYF.

Details on this clonotype: Mismatch with germline at one junction end may stem from a read error. The gene calls are TRBV6-1 and TRBJ2-2; tentatively, D is TRBD1 (6 bases). The CDR3 totals 15 residues. Germline V gene sequence: CDR1 MNHNS, CDR2 SASEGT. The CDR3 is CASSKATGHTGELFF. CDR3 bases: TGTGCCAGCAGTAAAGCTACAGGGCACACCGGGGAGCTGTTTTTT.

The rearrangement uses TRBV6-1 and TRBJ2-7; TRBD1 matches 9 bases. V trimming: 7 bases; J trimming: 4 bases; junction bases outside the gene matches: 14. The length of the CDR3 is 16 residues. From germline, CDR1 is MNHNS and CDR2 SASEGT. The CDR3 loop reads CASTEPGDRANYEQYF. Here the CDR3 DNA reads TGTGCCAGCACCGAACCAGGGGACAGGGCGAATTACGAGCAGTACTTC.

The rearrangement joins TRBV4-2 to TRBJ2-5, with a tentative D call TRBD2 (7 bases). The germline gives CDR1 LGHNA, CDR2 YNFKEQ. The V end was cut by 0 bases, the J end by 2 bases, with 10 bases between. The CDR3 runs to 15 residues. In nucleotides, the CDR3 is TGTGCCAGCAGCCAAGAAGCGGGGACACAAGAGACCCAGTACTTC. Protein: CASSQEAGTQETQYF.

This clonotype was counted between two and nine times. The chain uses TRBV9 and TRBJ2-5; D is unresolved. Germline-derived CDR1 and CDR2 are SGDLS and YYNGEE. Trimming stripped 0 bases from V and 3 bases from J, with 6 bases between. This CDR3 spans 13 amino acids. CDR3 DNA sequence: TGTGCCAGCAGCGTAGCTACAGAAGAGACCCAGTACTTC. It encodes CASSVATEETQYF. The full variable domain, its missing parts supplied by reference TRBV9 and TRBJ2-5, is DSGVTQTPKHLITATGQRVTLRCSPRSGDLSVYWYQQSLDQGLQFLIQYYNGEERAKGNILERFSAQQFPDLHSELNLSSLELGDSALYFCASSVATEETQYFGPGTRLLVL.

The V and J genes are TRBV6-1 and TRBJ2-3, with 8 bases matching TRBD2. The V segment lost 7 bases and the J segment 8 bases; nucleotides outside the gene matches: 8. CDR3 length equals 13 residues. Germline V gives CDR1 MNHNS, CDR2 SASEGT. CDR3 sequence (DNA): TGTGCCAGCACAATTAGCGGGGAAGGTACGCAGTATTTT. Translated: CASTISGEGTQYF.

This sequence joins TRBV3-1 and TRBJ2-5; 7 nucleotides agree with TRBD1. V lost 1 base and J lost 5; bases outside the gene matches: 10. There are 16 residues in the CDR3. CDR1 is LGHDT and CDR2 is YNNKEL in the germline V gene (reference sequence). The CDR3 bases are TGTGCCAGCAGCCAAGGGCGCGTACAGGGGAAGGAGACCCAGTACTTC. Its protein is CASSQGRVQGKETQYF.

V gene TRBV27 combines with J gene TRBJ1-2, with 7 bases fitting TRBD1. The CDR3 extends over 15 amino acids. Germline V gene data show CDR1 as MNHEY and CDR2 as SMNVEV (reference sequence). V lost 2 bases and J lost 2; bases outside the gene matches: 5. In DNA form, the CDR3 reads TGTGCCAGCAGTTTACTGGGACAGAGCAACTATGGCTACACCTTC. Its protein is CASSLLGQSNYGYTF.

The chain recombines TRBV29-1 with TRBJ2-7, with D hard to call. The CDR3 sequence is 12 residues long. Germline CDR1 SQVTM, CDR2 ANQGSEA. V was shortened by 3 bases and J by 7 bases, with 13 bases between the two germline ends. The CDR3 protein is CSVEGSYNEQYF. The CDR3 nucleotides read TGCAGCGTTGAGGGCTCCTACAATGAGCAGTACTTC.

The rearrangement links TRBV28 to TRBJ1-4; D is perhaps TRBD1 (5 bases). The CDR3 extends over 12 amino acids. The V gene lost 5 bases and the J gene lost 13 bases, with 14 bases spanning the gap. The germline CDR1 and CDR2 sequences are MDHEN and SYDVKM. CDR3 in amino acids: CASSQTSRVLFF. The CDR3 DNA reads as TGTGCCAGCAGTCAAACCTCCAGGGTACTGTTTTTT.

CDR3 coding DNA: TGCAGCGTTGAAGTAGGGGTCGATGGCTACACCTTC. Residues: CSVEVGVDGYTF. V and J are TRBV29-1 and TRBJ1-2; D is possibly TRBD1 (5 bases). CDR1 is SQVTM, CDR2 ANQGSEA, per germline. Between the trimmed V and J ends, which lost 1 base and 6 bases, there was a span of 9 bases. This CDR3 comprises 12 residues.

DNA of the CDR3: TGCAGTGCTAGCATGGAGGGAGGCTATGGCTACACCTTC. Its protein product is CSASMEGGYGYTF. The rearrangement joins TRBV20-1 to TRBJ1-2, with unresolved D. Germline V lookup: CDR1 DFQATT, CDR2 SNEGSKA (reference sequence). V was clipped by 3 bases and J by 4 bases, with 12 bases between them. The CDR3 has 13 amino acids.

The chain combines TRBV15 with TRBJ2-5; D gene unclear. Trimming took 5 bases from V and 3 from J, leaving 7 bases between them. This CDR3 is built from 12 residues. CDR1 is LNHNV and CDR2 is YYDKDF in the germline V gene (reference sequence). The CDR3, as DNA: TGTGCCACCAGCGGACGGAAAGAGACCCAGTACTTC. Translation: CATSGRKETQYF.

CDR3 sequence reads: CASSVASGGTDTQYF. The DNA for the CDR3 is TGTGCCAGCAGCGTAGCAAGCGGGGGAACAGATACGCAGTATTTT. The chain recombines TRBV9 with TRBJ2-3; 8 bases line up with TRBD2. This CDR3 is built from 15 residues. Germline CDR1 reads SGDLS; CDR2 reads YYNGEE. V dropped 0 bases and J dropped 3; count of bases not matched to a gene: 3.

The sample holds a few counts of this clonotype. The chain recombines TRBV5-1 with TRBJ2-5, with 8 bases that match TRBD2. The CDR3 loop spans 16 amino acids. CDR1 and CDR2 (germline): SGHRS, YFSETQ. Trimming removed 2 bases from V and 3 bases from J; junction bases left unmatched: 9. The CDR3 DNA reads TGCGCCAGCAGCTTCAATCCAGCGGGGGCCGAAGAGACCCAGTACTTC. It yields the protein CASSFNPAGAEETQYF.

A word on this clonotype: At one boundary the junction diverges from the germline segment, which might be a read error. The chain carries TRBV12-5 and TRBJ2-1; D call uncertain. The CDR3 consists of 12 residues. Germline V gives CDR1 LGHNT, CDR2 FRNRAP. CDR3 residues: CASGRTSNVQFF. The CDR3 DNA reads TGTGCTAGTGGCCGGACGAGCAATGTGCAGTTCTTC.

The rearrangement uses TRBV7-2 and TRBJ2-1, with 8 bases lining up with TRBD2. The germline CDR1 and CDR2 sequences are SGHTA and FQGNSA. The junction had 14 bases not matched to a gene; V was cut back by 10 bases and J by 6 bases. This CDR3 has 15 residues. CDR3 residues: CATRPANGGANEQFF. CDR3 DNA sequence: TGTGCCACGCGACCCGCTAACGGGGGGGCCAATGAGCAGTTCTTC.